Here is one T cell receptor beta chain with its context. As yet, its antigen is unknown. These data originate in a study of cytomegalovirus exposure and HLA in healthy donors. Findings and caveats of the study: The authors listed 180 or so TCR beta chains as cytomegalovirus-associated.

Trimming cost V 4 bases and J 8 bases, with 24 bases left between them. Germline V gives CDR1 LNHDA, CDR2 SQIVND (reference sequence). The CDR3 contains 17 residues. 60 Vbeta and 13 Jbeta primers were used in PCR. Only in-frame clones appear in the TCRdb table, and some are missing; sequencing was by immunoSEQ multiplex PCR. The sample shows 200,000 to 250,000 clones, 75% to 85% of them seen only once. This sequence was found in a woman between 55 and 75 years old in good health and CMV-seropositive. The V call is TRBV19, the J call TRBJ1-3, with a tentative D call TRBD1 (6 bases). Sequencing used PBMCs. CDR3 coding DNA: TGTGCCAGTAGTACACCGGGACAAGCCGTGGGTCGACACACCATATATTTT. Protein: CASSTPGQAVGRHTIYF.